This is a list of T cell receptor beta chains from one sample in a study of spatial heterogeneity in lung cancer. TCRdb itself ran the 5' RACE reads through MiXCR, one entry per CDR3 protein. The profile shows about 38,000 distinct CDR3 sequences, roughly 7.4% of them singletons. Sample: PBMCs, taken at surgery. The source is a male donor with early-stage non-small cell lung cancer. Both conserved end residues are part of each CDR3. D genes are given only for firm matches. Rows give clone size only sometimes, using once, few, many, or a class for an expanded clone.

TRBV7-9	TRBJ2-1	NA	NA	15	TGTGCCAGCAGCGAAGGACAGTCCTCCTACAATGAGCAGTTCTTC	CASSEGQSSYNEQFF
TRBV12-3/TRBV12-4	TRBJ2-3	NA	many	13	TGTGCCAGCAGTTGGACTCCCGCCCATACGCAGTATTTT	CASSWTPAHTQYF
TRBV27	TRBJ2-3	NA	NA	16	TGTGCCAGCCAAAAGAGCACAGGGCTAAGCACAGATACGCAGTATTTT	CASQKSTGLSTDTQYF
TRBV7-2	TRBJ2-5	TRBD1	NA	15	TGTGCCAGCAGATCGACAGGGGGCGTGTGGGAGACCCAGTACTTC	CASRSTGGVWETQYF
TRBV5-1	TRBJ2-1	TRBD2	many	16	TGCGCCAGCAGCACCTCCGGGACTAGCGACTACAATGAGCAGTTCTTC	CASSTSGTSDYNEQFF
TRBV18	TRBJ1-5	NA	many	13	TGTGCCAGCTCTGCGGACAGAAATCAGCCCCAGCATTTT	CASSADRNQPQHF
TRBV5-1	TRBJ1-1	NA	many	15	TGCGCCAGCAGCCCGGGGAATTCGGGGAACACTGAAGCTTTCTTT	CASSPGNSGNTEAFF
TRBV9	TRBJ2-1	TRBD2	many	15	TGTGCCAGCAGTACTAGCGGGGGGCCCTTCAATGAGCAGTTCTTC	CASSTSGGPFNEQFF
TRBV4-3	TRBJ1-6	NA	medium-sized	16	TGCGCCAGCAGCCAAGATCCGGCAGATACAAATTCACCCCTCCACTTT	CASSQDPADTNSPLHF
TRBV7-9	TRBJ2-7	NA	many	14	TGTGCCAGCAGCCTCCCTGGCCGGGCGTGGGAGCAGTACTTC	CASSLPGRAWEQYF
TRBV7-6	TRBJ2-3	NA	many	13	TGTGCCAGCAGCTTATTACGGGGGACACCTCCCTATTTT	CASSLLRGTPPYF
TRBV6-2/TRBV6-3	TRBJ2-3	TRBD1	many	16	TGTGCCAGCAGTTACGGTTGGCAGGGGGGCACAGATACGCAGTATTTT	CASSYGWQGGTDTQYF
TRBV25-1	TRBJ2-3	TRBD2	many	16	TGTGCCAGCAGCCCAAGGGCTAGCGGGAGTGTAGATACGCAGTATTTT	CASSPRASGSVDTQYF
TRBV5-1	TRBJ1-5	NA	few	13	TGCGCCAGCAGTCCCGACGGTTATCAGCCCCAGCATTTT	CASSPDGYQPQHF
TRBV6-2/TRBV6-3	TRBJ2-3	NA	many	16	TGTGCCAGCAGTTACTCGAACGGGGGGCTAACAGATACGCAGTATTTT	CASSYSNGGLTDTQYF
TRBV12-3/TRBV12-4	TRBJ2-1	NA	few	14	TGTGCCAGCAGTTTATTGCCCCAAGGGAATGAGCAGTTCTTC	CASSLLPQGNEQFF
TRBV12-3/TRBV12-4	TRBJ2-7	NA	NA	14	TGTGCCAGCAGGGCCCCTCCGGGCTCCTACAAGCAGTACTTC	CASRAPPGSYKQYF
TRBV6-5	TRBJ1-2	NA	NA	17	TGTGCCAGCAGTTACTCGGAAGAGCTCGGGACGGTATATGGCTACACCTTC	CASSYSEELGTVYGYTF
TRBV20-1	TRBJ2-1	NA	NA	12	TGCAGTGCCCTTCACCGGGAAGCGGGGCAGTTCTTC	CSALHREAGQFF
TRBV20-1	TRBJ2-3	NA	few	13	TGCAGTGGTAGTCTTTCTAGCACAGATACGCAGTATTTT	CSGSLSSTDTQYF
TRBV18	TRBJ1-1	NA	NA	12	TGTGCCAGCTCACCTGGACTCCAGTACGCTTTCTTT	CASSPGLQYAFF
TRBV7-9	TRBJ2-1	NA	many	12	TGTGCCAGCAGCGCCGGTGGGAATGAGCAGTTCTTC	CASSAGGNEQFF
TRBV20-1	TRBJ2-2	NA	few	15	TGCAGTGCTGGACGTTCACAGGGGGGGGCCGGGGAGCTGTTTTTT	CSAGRSQGGAGELFF
TRBV3-1	TRBJ2-3	TRBD2	many	14	TGTGCCAGCAGCCTCCGGACTAGCAAGGATACGCAGTATTTT	CASSLRTSKDTQYF
TRBV7-9	TRBJ1-5	TRBD1	many	14	TGTGCCAGCAGCCCACAGGGGGCTAGCCAGCCCCAGCATTTT	CASSPQGASQPQHF
TRBV4-3	TRBJ2-2	NA	few	16	TGCGCCAGCAGCCTAGAAACATCGGAGAACACCGGGGAGCTGTTTTTT	CASSLETSENTGELFF
TRBV7-9	TRBJ2-5	NA	many	15	TGTGCCAGCAGCTTCAAGCTCGACTCCGAGGGGGCCCAGTACTTC	CASSFKLDSEGAQYF
TRBV4-3	TRBJ2-1	TRBD1	many	15	TGCGCCAGCAGCCAAGATAGGACAGGGCGTAGTGAGCAGTTCTTC	CASSQDRTGRSEQFF
TRBV12-3/TRBV12-4	TRBJ2-2	NA	many	14	TGTGCCAGCAGTTTCGGGGGTAGAGCCGGGGAGCTGTTTTTT	CASSFGGRAGELFF
TRBV5-1	TRBJ1-1	NA	many	13	TGCGCCTCAGCAAGGGAGATGAACACTGAAGCTTTCTTT	CASAREMNTEAFF
TRBV7-2	TRBJ1-5	NA	many	15	TGTGCCAGCAGCTCAGCCGGGACAATTAATCAGCCCCAGCATTTT	CASSSAGTINQPQHF
TRBV27	TRBJ2-3	TRBD2	NA	15	TGTGCCAGCAGTTTATGGGCGGGGGGCACAGATACGCAGTATTTT	CASSLWAGGTDTQYF
TRBV7-9	TRBJ2-1	NA	many	16	TGTGCCAGCAGCCTCGAGGGGACGAAAGTTTACAATGAGCAGTTCTTC	CASSLEGTKVYNEQFF
TRBV20-1	TRBJ2-1	TRBD1	few	16	TGCAGTGCTAGAGACCCCCGGGGACAGGCGATTTTCGGGCAGTTCTTC	CSARDPRGQAIFGQFF
TRBV14	TRBJ2-1	NA	NA	17	TGTGCCAGCAGCCCTCTCGGAGGGCGGGGCTCCTACAATGAGCAGTTCTTC	CASSPLGGRGSYNEQFF
TRBV3-1	TRBJ1-1	NA	many	17	TGTGCCAGCAGCCAAGATTTCGGCAGCCAAATGAACACTGAAGCTTTCTTT	CASSQDFGSQMNTEAFF
TRBV28	TRBJ1-5	TRBD1	few	16	TGTGCCAGCAGTTTTATTGGGACAGGGCGTTATCAGCCCCAGCATTTT	CASSFIGTGRYQPQHF
TRBV20-1	TRBJ2-5	NA	NA	12	TGCAGTGCCCCTCCCCTGGGGGAGACCCAGTACTTC	CSAPPLGETQYF
TRBV3-1	TRBJ2-2	TRBD2	NA	15	TGTGCCAGCAGCGCTAGCGGGACGAACACCGGGGAGCTGTTTTTT	CASSASGTNTGELFF
TRBV4-2	TRBJ2-1	TRBD2	many	18	TGTGCCAGCAGCCAAGATCAGGTTAGGGTAAGCGGGAGGATTGAGCAGTTCTTC	CASSQDQVRVSGRIEQFF
TRBV10-3	TRBJ2-7	TRBD1	many	14	TGTGCCATCAGGTCTTCGACAGGGTCGTACGAGCAGTACTTC	CAIRSSTGSYEQYF
TRBV29-1	TRBJ1-1	NA	many	13	TGCAGCGTTGAAGAACAGATGAACACTGAAGCTTTCTTT	CSVEEQMNTEAFF
TRBV9	TRBJ2-5	TRBD1	NA	16	TGTGCCAGCAGCCCCGGACAGGGGAGGACGTTTGAGACCCAGTACTTC	CASSPGQGRTFETQYF
TRBV27	TRBJ1-1	NA	few	14	TGTGCCAGCAGCTCGTGGGGCAGGGTCACTGAAGCTTTCTTT	CASSSWGRVTEAFF
TRBV6-1	TRBJ1-5	NA	NA	13	TGTGCCAGCAGTGAAGTGGGGGTTCAGCCCCAGCATTTT	CASSEVGVQPQHF
TRBV5-1	TRBJ2-5	NA	many	15	TGCGCCAGCAGCTTGGATGGGCAGGAGGAAGAGACCCAGTACTTC	CASSLDGQEEETQYF
TRBV12-3/TRBV12-4	TRBJ2-2	TRBD2	NA	15	TGTGCCAGCAGATACGGGACTAGCGGGACCGGGGAGCTGTTTTTT	CASRYGTSGTGELFF
TRBV5-6	TRBJ2-2	TRBD1	many	16	TGTGCCAGCAGCTTGAGGACAGGGGGCGCTCCCGGGGAGCTGTTTTTT	CASSLRTGGAPGELFF